This T cell receptor beta chain was retrieved from a study of shared clonotypes between healthy human individuals. Study-level findings and limits: Among donors, clonotype sharing was expected to be affected by sequencing depth. The diversity represented, both genetic and in exposure history, was limited by few donors. Clonotypes that were shared across a handful of donors made up 4% to 6% of naive CD4 clonotypes.

V was cut by 0 bases and J by 6 bases, with 10 bases left in between. The CDR3 totals 14 residues. Germline V gene data show CDR1 as SGHRS and CDR2 as YFSETQ. Method: immunoSEQ multiplex PCR; TCRdb's copy keeps in-frame clones and lacks some. This table has approximately 720,000 clones, 72% appearing once. Comment on this clone: Its cognate antigen is unknown.

The clonotype originates from a young woman in good health. The chain has TRBV5-1 and TRBJ2-1; D is ambiguous. The sequenced sample consisted of memory CD4+ T cells sorted from blood. The subset denotes: CD45RA-negative fraction. The CDR3 sequence is CASSLVEMGNEQFF. The CDR3 DNA sequence: TGCGCCAGCAGCTTGGTGGAGATGGGCAATGAGCAGTTCTTC.